Listed below are T cell receptor beta chains from one sample, sequenced in a study of OX40 agonist ivuxolimab in advanced cancers. The protocol was immunoSEQ multiplex PCR, while the TCRdb copy is restricted to in-frame clones and leaves out a portion. Of about 40,000 clones listed, 70% to 90% are singletons. The sequencing used CD4+ or CD8+ T cells sorted from blood, collected in a trial of the OX40 agonist ivuxolimab. The receptors come from an adult with an advanced solid tumor such as melanoma, head and neck, liver or kidney cancer. Both conserved end residues are part of each CDR3. The D gene is left open where the match is weak. Not all rows give a size; the values are once, few, many and, for expanded clones, a class.

cdr3_aa cdr3_nt j_call v_call clone_size d_call
CASSPKLAGAYEQYF TGTGCCAGCAGCCCGAAACTAGCGGGAGCCTACGAGCAGTACTTC TRBJ2-7 TRBV7-9 few TRBD2
CASSSWTADYGYTF TGTGCCAGCAGTTCCTGGACAGCCGACTATGGCTACACCTTC TRBJ1-2 TRBV6-5 - -
CASSHLAGTDTQYF TGTGCCAGCAGCCATCTAGCCGGCACAGATACGCAGTATTTT TRBJ2-3 TRBV7-6 - -
CASSLGGVRGYTF TGTGCCAGCAGCTTAGGTGGGGTTCGTGGCTACACCTTC TRBJ1-2 TRBV7-9 - -
CASRGPGGGRSFEAFF TGTGCCAGCAGAGGGCCTGGTGGGGGCAGGAGTTTTGAAGCTTTCTTT TRBJ1-1 TRBV27 - -
CASSLSGTGYYNEQFF TGTGCCAGCAGCCTCTCCGGGACAGGGTACTACAATGAGCAGTTCTTC TRBJ2-1 TRBV16 once TRBD1
CATSWTGAYEQYF TGTGCCACTTCATGGACAGGGGCCTACGAGCAGTACTTC TRBJ2-7 TRBV19 once TRBD1
CASTTEGQGSGNTIYF TGCGCCAGCACCACAGAAGGACAGGGGTCTGGAAACACCATATATTTT TRBJ1-3 TRBV5-1 - TRBD1
CASSSGQSTDTQYF TGTGCCAGCAGTTCCGGACAGTCCACAGATACGCAGTATTTT TRBJ2-3 TRBV27 - -
CASSEGQGRHEQYF TGTGCCAGCAGTGAAGGACAAGGTCGGCACGAGCAGTACTTC TRBJ2-7 TRBV2 - -
CASSHRLAGGTGELFF TGTGCCAGCAGCCACAGACTAGCGGGAGGCACCGGGGAGCTGTTTTTT TRBJ2-2 TRBV7-9 few TRBD2
CASSEKFRQDGYEQYF TGTGCCAGCAGTGAAAAGTTTCGGCAGGACGGCTACGAGCAGTACTTC TRBJ2-7 TRBV2 - -
CASSFYRTSTEAFF TGTGCCAGCAGTTTCTATCGAACAAGTACTGAAGCTTTCTTT TRBJ1-1 TRBV27 - -
CASSPTPLGWRSPEAFF TGTGCCAGCAGTCCCACTCCCCTGGGATGGAGGAGTCCTGAAGCTTTCTTT TRBJ1-1 TRBV28 - -
CASSLNLPNEDNEKLFF TGTGCCAGCAGTTTAAACTTGCCGAACGAAGATAATGAAAAACTGTTTTTT TRBJ1-4 TRBV28 - -
CASSEGTSGSFTDTQYF TGTGCCAGCAGCGAGGGGACTAGCGGGAGTTTCACAGATACGCAGTATTTT TRBJ2-3 TRBV9 - TRBD2
CAWSTSGRTQYF TGTGCCTGGAGTACTAGCGGGAGGACCCAGTACTTC TRBJ2-5 TRBV30 - TRBD2
CASSWGPNQPQHF TGTGCCAGCAGCTGGGGTCCCAATCAGCCCCAGCATTTT TRBJ1-5 TRBV11-3 - -
CASSLWGPTYEQYF TGTGCCAGCAGCTTATGGGGGCCAACCTACGAGCAGTACTTC TRBJ2-7 TRBV7-8 - -
CASSLGLGEVYNEQFF TGTGCCAGCAGCTTGGGTCTTGGGGAAGTATACAATGAGCAGTTCTTC TRBJ2-1 TRBV5-6 - -
CASSLTGLNYGYTF TGTGCCAGCAGTCTGACAGGGCTGAACTATGGCTACACCTTC TRBJ1-2 TRBV7-8 - TRBD1
CASSLKQGAHEQYF TGTGCCAGCAGCTTGAAGCAGGGGGCCCACGAGCAGTACTTC TRBJ2-7 TRBV13 - TRBD1
CASPTRQAYEQYF TGTGCCAGCCCTACGAGACAGGCCTACGAGCAGTACTTC TRBJ2-7 TRBV7-3 - -
CASSSQGFSYEQYF TGTGCCAGCAGTTCCCAGGGATTCTCCTACGAGCAGTACTTC TRBJ2-7 TRBV27 - -
CASRPGTQYNQPQHF TGTGCCAGCAGACCCGGGACCCAGTACAATCAGCCCCAGCATTTT TRBJ1-5 TRBV28 - -
CASADSWRSYEQYF TGTGCCAGCGCGGATAGTTGGCGCTCCTACGAGCAGTACTTC TRBJ2-7 TRBV7-8 - -
CSPSRGDLNYGYTF TGCAGTCCCTCCCGGGGGGATTTAAACTATGGCTACACCTTC TRBJ1-2 TRBV29-1 - -
CASSLSGTSWEQYF TGTGCCAGCAGTTTGTCTGGGACATCATGGGAGCAGTACTTC TRBJ2-7 TRBV27 few -
CASWTGAEETQYF TGTGCCAGCTGGACAGGGGCTGAAGAGACCCAGTACTTC TRBJ2-5 TRBV10-3 - TRBD1
CSARLREQFF TGCAGTGCCCGGCTACGTGAGCAGTTCTTC TRBJ2-1 TRBV20-1 - -
CASSLEGVGEETQHF TGCGCCAGCAGCTTGGAGGGGGTCGGAGAAGAGACCCAGCATTTT TRBJ1-5 TRBV5-1 - -
CASSSTYQRGQYF TGTGCCAGCAGTTCCACCTACCAGCGGGGGCAGTACTTC TRBJ2-7 TRBV27 - TRBD2
CASSLVGPNNYGYTF TGTGCCAGCAGCTTAGTCGGGCCGAATAACTATGGCTACACCTTC TRBJ1-2 TRBV7-9 - -
CASSLEELSYEQYF TGTGCCAGCAGCTTGGAGGAGCTGAGCTACGAGCAGTACTTC TRBJ2-7 TRBV5-6 - -
CASSLRTRVGWDEQFF TGTGCCAGCAGCTTGAGGACCCGGGTGGGGTGGGATGAGCAGTTCTTC TRBJ2-1 TRBV5-4 - -
CASSLETGSGNTIYF TGTGCCAGCAGTTTGGAGACCGGCTCTGGAAACACCATATATTTT TRBJ1-3 TRBV28 - -
CASSLSSQGAIYGYTF TGTGCCAGCAGTTTATCTTCCCAGGGGGCAATCTATGGCTACACCTTC TRBJ1-2 TRBV27 - TRBD1
CASSTGYWDTEAFF TGTGCCAGCAGTACTGGGTATTGGGACACTGAAGCTTTCTTT TRBJ1-1 TRBV6-5 - -
CASSVAGGPPYEQYF TGTGCCAGCAGCGTAGCAGGTGGGCCCCCCTACGAGCAGTACTTC TRBJ2-7 TRBV9 few -
CASLGGENQPQHF TGTGCCAGCCTTGGGGGTGAAAATCAGCCCCAGCATTTT TRBJ1-5 TRBV27 - -
CASSGLAGGPETQYF TGTGCCAGCAGCGGACTAGCGGGAGGGCCAGAGACCCAGTACTTC TRBJ2-5 TRBV7-9 - TRBD2